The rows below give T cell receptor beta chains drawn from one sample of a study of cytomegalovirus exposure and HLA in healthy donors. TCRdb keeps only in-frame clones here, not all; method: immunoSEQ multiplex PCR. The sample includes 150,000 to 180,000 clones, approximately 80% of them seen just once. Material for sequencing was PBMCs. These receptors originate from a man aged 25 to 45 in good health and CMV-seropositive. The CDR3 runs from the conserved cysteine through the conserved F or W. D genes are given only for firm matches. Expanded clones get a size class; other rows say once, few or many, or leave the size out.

CAWRLAGGLNIQYF,TGTGCCTGGAGACTAGCGGGAGGGCTAAACATTCAGTACTTC,TRBJ2-4,.,TRBD2,TRBV30
CAWSYTPPPGNTEAFF,TGTGCCTGGAGTTATACCCCACCCCCGGGGAACACTGAAGCTTTCTTT,TRBJ1-1,.,.,TRBV30
CASSNSRTGGSGTEAFF,TGTGCCAGCAGCAACTCCCGGACAGGGGGATCGGGCACTGAAGCTTTCTTT,TRBJ1-1,.,TRBD1,TRBV7-9
CASSRASGSYNEQFF,TGTGCCAGTAGTAGGGCTAGCGGATCCTACAATGAGCAGTTCTTC,TRBJ2-1,.,TRBD2,TRBV19
CASSSRTSGRDEQFF,TGTGCCAGTAGTTCCCGGACTAGCGGGAGGGATGAGCAGTTCTTC,TRBJ2-1,.,TRBD2,TRBV19
CASSWGGAQGEQFF,TGCGCCAGCAGCTGGGGGGGCGCGCAGGGTGAGCAGTTCTTC,TRBJ2-1,.,.,TRBV5-1
CASSSNPRELNEQFF,TGTGCCAGCAGCTCAAACCCCCGGGAGTTAAATGAGCAGTTCTTC,TRBJ2-1,.,.,TRBV5-4
CASSPSTVISYEQYF,TGTGCCAGCAGCCCCTCGACAGTTATCTCCTACGAGCAGTACTTC,TRBJ2-7,once,.,TRBV28
CASKMAWDINQPQHF,TGTGCCAGCAAGATGGCGTGGGACATTAATCAGCCCCAGCATTTT,TRBJ1-5,.,.,TRBV25-1
CASSPIRGGLQGTTYEQYF,TGTGCCAGCAGCCCGATTAGAGGCGGTTTACAGGGTACTACCTACGAGCAGTACTTC,TRBJ2-7,few,.,TRBV4-2
CAWSPGGSQETQYF,TGTGCCTGGAGCCCCGGGGGGAGTCAAGAGACCCAGTACTTC,TRBJ2-5,.,TRBD2,TRBV30
CASSYSRGFYEQYF,TGTGCCAGCAGTTACTCGAGAGGGTTTTACGAGCAGTACTTC,TRBJ2-7,.,.,TRBV6-5
CAWSPTVNQPQHF,TGTGCCTGGAGTCCGACAGTTAATCAGCCCCAGCATTTT,TRBJ1-5,.,.,TRBV30
CASSTTSGRGAETQYF,TGTGCCAGTAGTACGACTAGCGGGAGAGGAGCGGAGACCCAGTACTTC,TRBJ2-5,.,TRBD2,TRBV19
CASSLTGTGVSYSGANVLTF,TGTGCCAGCAGCTTAACGGGGACAGGGGTCTCTTACTCTGGGGCCAACGTCCTGACTTTC,TRBJ2-6,.,TRBD1,TRBV7-3
CASSKALSYGYTF,TGTGCCAGTAGTAAAGCCCTCTCCTATGGCTACACCTTC,TRBJ1-2,.,.,TRBV19
CSVEVAGGYGYTF,TGCAGCGTTGAAGTGGCAGGGGGATATGGCTACACCTTC,TRBJ1-2,.,TRBD1,TRBV29-1
CASSHRGDPSGEKLFF,TGTGCCAGCAGCCACAGGGGGGACCCAAGCGGGGAAAAACTGTTTTTT,TRBJ1-4,.,TRBD1,TRBV7-2
CASSVGGLPNQPQHF,TGTGCCAGCAGCGTCGGGGGACTCCCGAATCAGCCCCAGCATTTT,TRBJ1-5,.,.,TRBV2
CASSFRGAYEQYF,TGTGCCAGCAGCTTTCGGGGGGCCTACGAGCAGTACTTC,TRBJ2-7,once,TRBD2,TRBV5-8
CASSDTGGRYEQYF,TGTGCCAGCAGCGATACAGGGGGCAGGTACGAGCAGTACTTC,TRBJ2-7,.,TRBD1,TRBV7-8
CASSWDSNTGELFF,TGTGCCAGCAGCTGGGACAGCAACACCGGGGAGCTGTTTTTT,TRBJ2-2,.,TRBD1,TRBV7-6
CASSQGGPSGDTGELFF,TGTGCCAGCAGCCAAGGTGGGCCTAGCGGCGACACCGGGGAGCTGTTTTTT,TRBJ2-2,.,TRBD2,TRBV4-2
CASEGPQGTGQPQHF,TGTGCCAGCGAAGGGCCACAGGGTACCGGTCAGCCCCAGCATTTT,TRBJ1-5,.,.,TRBV6-1
CASSLVGGAYEQYF,TGTGCCAGCAGCTTAGTCGGGGGGGCATACGAGCAGTACTTC,TRBJ2-7,.,TRBD2,TRBV11-2
CASSLRGETQYF,TGTGCCAGCAGCTTAAGGGGGGAGACCCAGTACTTC,TRBJ2-5,.,.,TRBV13
CASSPGTPNYEQYF,TGTGCCAGCAGTCCCGGGACTCCGAATTACGAGCAGTACTTC,TRBJ2-7,.,.,TRBV2
CASSPRVAVSSAKNIQYF,TGTGCCAGTAGTCCCCGGGTAGCGGTTTCCTCGGCCAAAAACATTCAGTACTTC,TRBJ2-4,few,.,TRBV19
CASSPRQGAYEQYF,TGTGCCAGCAGCCCGAGACAGGGGGCCTACGAGCAGTACTTC,TRBJ2-7,.,TRBD1,TRBV9
CASSDAGTNYGYTF,TGTGCCAGCAGTGACGCGGGAACTAACTATGGCTACACCTTC,TRBJ1-2,.,.,TRBV2
CSVILGLVSYEQYF,TGCAGCGTGATTCTCGGACTAGTCTCCTACGAGCAGTACTTC,TRBJ2-7,.,TRBD2,TRBV29-1
CASQRGSMNTEAFF,TGTGCCTCACAAAGGGGCAGTATGAACACTGAAGCTTTCTTT,TRBJ1-1,.,.,TRBV30
CASSQDSLGAGGRGEQFF,TGTGCCAGCAGCCAAGATTCTCTGGGAGCGGGAGGACGTGGTGAGCAGTTCTTC,TRBJ2-1,.,TRBD2,TRBV4-2
CSAREDRVFF,TGCAGTGCTAGAGAGGACAGGGTGTTCTTC,TRBJ2-1,.,TRBD1,TRBV20-1
CASSSSGGGRAGETQYF,TGTGCCAGCAGTTCATCGGGTGGTGGGAGGGCCGGAGAGACCCAGTACTTC,TRBJ2-5,.,TRBD2,TRBV28
CASSLSWGRAHEQYF,TGTGCCAGCAGTTTATCGTGGGGCAGGGCCCACGAGCAGTACTTC,TRBJ2-7,.,.,TRBV27